The 29 T cell receptor beta chains in this list originate from one sample, sequenced in a study of identifying expanded T cells in peripheral blood. This table comes from immunoSEQ multiplex PCR, and its TCRdb copy is limited to in-frame clones, with some not included. The repertoire has about 100,000 clones, about 88% of them found once; the top ten carry 3.9%. Sequencing used blood. All receptors derive from a person between 18 and 75 years old in good health.

The chain joins TRBV30 to TRBJ1-2; no clear D. V lost 4 bases and J 8 bases, leaving 14 bases between the germline ends. The CDR3 spans 12 residues. Looked up from germline, CDR1 is GTSNPN and CDR2 is SVGIG (reference sequence). In DNA, the CDR3 is TGTGCCTGGACCCCGCGACTAGAGGGCTACACCTTC. Its translation: CAWTPRLEGYTF.

The chain employs TRBV9 and TRBJ2-1; TRBD1 agrees at 10 bases. V lost 2 bases and J lost 4; bases outside the gene matches: 3. This CDR3 is 15 amino acids long. In germline, CDR1 is SGDLS, CDR2 YYNGEE. This CDR3 reads CASSVPGQGYNEQFF. As DNA, the CDR3 is TGTGCCAGCAGCGTTCCGGGACAGGGGTACAATGAGCAGTTCTTC.

This sequence joins TRBV6-6 and TRBJ1-6; possibly TRBD1 for D (5 bases). Looked up from germline, CDR1 is MNHNY and CDR2 is SVGAGI (reference sequence). The V gene lost 7 bases and the J gene lost 7 bases, with 14 bases spanning the gap. The CDR3 spans 14 residues. Written as DNA, the CDR3 is TGTGCCAGCATTCAGGGCACCCTGAATTCACCCCTCCACTTT. Translating gives CASIQGTLNSPLHF.

The rearrangement joins TRBV5-8 to TRBJ2-3, with a possible D match to TRBD1 (6 bases). There are 15 residues in the CDR3. V shed 4 bases and J shed 5 bases, with 17 bases lying between them. Germline-derived CDR1 and CDR2 are SGHTS and YDEGEE. The DNA for the CDR3 is TGTGCCAGCAGCCCCGGACAGCCGGGGTTAGATACGCAGTATTTT. This sequence encodes CASSPGQPGLDTQYF. The full variable domain, its missing parts supplied by reference TRBV5-8 and TRBJ2-3, is EAGVTQSPTHLIKTRGQQATLRCSPISGHTSVYWYQQALGLGLQFLLWYDEGEERNRGNFPPRFSGRQFPNYSSELNVNALELEDSALYLCASSPGQPGLDTQYFGPGTRLTVL.

The gene calls are TRBV16 and TRBJ2-7; no reliable D call. This CDR3 has 14 residues. V was pared by 4 bases and J by 2 bases, with 12 bases between. Germline values: CDR1 KGHSY, CDR2 FQNENV. In nucleotides, the CDR3 is TGTGCCAGCAGCCCCGGCTCGGGTACCTACGAGCAGTACTTC. Encoded protein: CASSPGSGTYEQYF. Drawing the rest from reference TRBV16 and TRBJ2-7, the complete variable domain is GEEVAQTPKHLVRGEGQKAKLYCAPIKGHSYVFWYQQVLKNEFKFLISFQNENVFDETGMPKERFSAKCLPNSPCSLEIQATKLEDSAVYFCASSPGSGTYEQYFGPGTRLTVT.

This clone was recorded once. This rearrangement joins TRBV7-2 to TRBJ2-1; 7 positions match TRBD2. After removal of 1 base from V and 8 bases from J, the junction contained 8 bases not matched to a gene. Germline-derived CDR1 and CDR2 are SGHTA and FQGNSA. There are 15 residues in the CDR3. CDR3 sequence: CASSLGTRRGDEQFF. The CDR3 bases are TGTGCCAGCAGCTTAGGGACTAGGAGGGGCGATGAGCAGTTCTTC.

Points on this clone: The sample holds other DNA sequences that translate to the same CDR3. The chain has TRBV5-1 and TRBJ2-7; 11 nucleotides align to TRBD2. The germline V gene has CDR1 SGHRS and CDR2 YFSETQ. V lost 3 bases, J lost 2 bases, and 4 bases stayed unmatched. The length of the CDR3 is 15 residues. As DNA, the CDR3 is TGCGCCAGCAGCTCAGGGACTAGCGGAACCTACGAGCAGTACTTC. This encodes CASSSGTSGTYEQYF.

This chain uses TRBV27 with TRBJ1-2, with D perhaps TRBD1 (5 bases). The germline V and J ends were trimmed by 10 bases and 7 bases, with 13 bases remaining between them. From germline, CDR1 is MNHEY and CDR2 SMNVEV (reference sequence). This CDR3 has 11 amino acids. The CDR3 DNA is TGTGCCATCCGAGCGGGGGGTGGCTACACCTTC. Translated: CAIRAGGGYTF.

This chain joins TRBV27 and TRBJ1-2; no clear D gene. Germline CDR1 MNHEY, CDR2 SMNVEV (reference sequence). V was pared by 5 bases and J by 1 base, with 17 bases between. The CDR3 extends over 16 amino acids. The CDR3 DNA sequence: TGTGCCAGCAGTCCAACGTCGGCAGGCTTTAACTATGGCTACACCTTC. Amino acid sequence: CASSPTSAGFNYGYTF.

V is TRBV4-3 and J is TRBJ1-3; TRBD1 matches at 8 bases. The CDR3 extends over 17 amino acids. Germline CDR1 reads LGHNA; CDR2 reads YSLEER. J lost 4 bases, V lost 0 bases, and 8 bases had no gene match. The CDR3 region is CASSQDSGGDNGNTIYF. The CDR3, as DNA: TGCGCCAGCAGCCAAGATTCAGGGGGCGATAACGGAAACACCATATATTTT.

The table lists this clone with a count of one. J is TRBJ2-1 and V is TRBV5-6; D remains unclear. Trimming removed 0 bases from V and 10 bases from J, with 5 bases in between. Germline-derived CDR1 and CDR2 are SGHDT and YYEEEE. The CDR3 covers 11 residues. For the CDR3, the DNA is TGTGCCAGCAGCTTGGCTGAGGAGCAGTTCTTC. Protein: CASSLAEEQFF.

The chain combines TRBV30 with TRBJ2-7; D is unclear. The CDR3 has 12 amino acids. The V end lost 2 bases, the J end lost 7 bases, and 12 bases lay between the germline ends. Per the germline V gene, CDR1 is GTSNPN and CDR2 is SVGIG (reference sequence). CDR3 in DNA: TGTGCCTGGAGTCTCGGCAGGAAGGAGCAGTACTTC. Protein product: CAWSLGRKEQYF. Filled out from reference TRBV30 and TRBJ2-7, the complete variable domain reads SQTIHQWPATLVQPVGSPLSLECTVEGTSNPNLYWYRQAAGRGLQLLFYSVGIGQISSEVPQNLSASRPQDRQFILSSKKLLLSDSGFYLCAWSLGRKEQYFGPGTRLTVT.

This chain uses TRBV28 with TRBJ2-7; 7 bases are a match to TRBD1. This CDR3 region has 13 residues. Germline V gives CDR1 MDHEN, CDR2 SYDVKM. V was pared by 9 bases and J by 1 base, with 6 bases of the junction left unmatched. The CDR3 DNA follows: TGTGCCAGTACGGCAGGGGGATCCTACGAGCAGTACTTC. It translates to CASTAGGSYEQYF.

V is TRBV7-9 and J is TRBJ1-1; D unresolved. This CDR3 spans 13 amino acids. Germline CDR1 reads SEHNR; CDR2 reads FQNEAQ (reference sequence). Trimming left V 4 bases short and J 6 bases short, with 12 bases between. The CDR3 sequence: CASSSLGKSEAFF. As DNA, the CDR3 is TGTGCCAGCAGCTCTCTCGGGAAATCTGAAGCTTTCTTT.

The rearrangement joins TRBV6-6 to TRBJ2-5; 8 bases are a match to TRBD1. The CDR3 sequence is 14 residues long. The V and J ends lost 6 bases and 11 bases, in that order; junction bases with no gene match: 14. CDR1 and CDR2 from the germline V gene are MNHNY and SVGAGI (reference sequence). CDR3 region: CASRARQGMEEQYF. CDR3 in DNA: TGTGCCAGCAGGGCCCGACAGGGGATGGAGGAGCAGTACTTC.

This sequence joins TRBV10-3 and TRBJ1-5; D unresolved. Germline CDR1 ENHRY, CDR2 SYGVKD. The ends were cut back, 1 base at V and 2 bases at J, with 6 bases in the middle. The CDR3 runs to 14 residues. The CDR3 here is CAISEFGGNQPQHF. In nucleotides, the CDR3 is TGTGCCATCAGTGAGTTCGGTGGCAATCAGCCCCAGCATTTT.

The V gene is TRBV28, the J gene TRBJ2-7; D remains ambiguous. Germline loops: CDR1 MDHEN, CDR2 SYDVKM. This CDR3 contains 14 residues. Trimming took 3 bases from V and 2 from J, leaving 11 bases between them. This chain's CDR3 is CASSLVTPTYEQYF. CDR3 coding DNA: TGTGCCAGCAGTTTGGTGACACCGACCTACGAGCAGTACTTC.

The rearrangement uses TRBV12-5 and TRBJ2-1, with a tentative D call TRBD2 (7 bases). V was clipped by 3 bases and J by 7 bases, with 19 bases between them. This CDR3 comprises 16 residues. The germline CDR1 and CDR2 sequences are LGHNT and FRNRAP. In nucleotides, the CDR3 is TGTGCTAGTGGTTTATTCCTGGGGGGGCTCGGAAATGAGCAGTTCTTC. It specifies CASGLFLGGLGNEQFF.

The V call is TRBV10-2, the J call TRBJ1-5; 9 nucleotides align to TRBD1. CDR1 is WSHSY and CDR2 is SAAADI in the germline V gene. The junction had 9 bases not matched to a gene; V was cut back by 3 bases and J by 6 bases. This CDR3 is built from 16 residues. CDR3 in amino acids: CASSESLGQGRQPQHF. CDR3 coding DNA: TGCGCCAGCAGTGAATCGTTGGGACAGGGTCGTCAGCCCCAGCATTTT.

The J gene is TRBJ1-1, the V gene TRBV30; D not certain. Trimming shortened V by 0 bases and J by 5 bases, and 10 bases separated the two germline ends. There are 13 residues in the CDR3. CDR1 and CDR2 (germline): GTSNPN, SVGIG (reference sequence). The CDR3, as DNA: TGTGCCTGGAGTGTACAGCCAGGAACTGAAGCTTTCTTT. It encodes CAWSVQPGTEAFF.

The chain employs TRBV7-9 and TRBJ1-6; D gene unclear. CDR1 and CDR2 from the germline V gene are SEHNR and FQNEAQ (reference sequence). The CDR3 length is 17 residues. V was shortened by 5 bases and J by 5 bases, with 19 bases between the two germline ends. The CDR3 loop is CASSPGGRSENNSPLHF. As DNA, the CDR3 is TGTGCCAGCAGCCCCGGAGGCAGGTCCGAGAATAATTCACCCCTCCACTTT. The complete variable domain, with remaining parts taken from reference TRBV7-9 and TRBJ1-6, reads DTGVSQNPRHKITKRGQNVTFRCDPISEHNRLYWYRQTLGQGPEFLTYFQNEAQLEKSRLLSDRFSAERPKGSFSTLEIQRTEQGDSAMYLCASSPGGRSENNSPLHFGNGTRLTVT.

The chain is built from TRBV30 and TRBJ1-1, with D possibly TRBD1 on 6 matching bases. Trimming shortened V by 3 bases and J by 6 bases, and 20 bases separated the two germline ends. This CDR3 has 15 amino acids. CDR1 and CDR2 from the germline V gene are GTSNPN and SVGIG (reference sequence). In DNA, the CDR3 is TGTGCCTGGAGCTCCTCTCGGACAGAAGTTCCTGAAGCTTTCTTT. It specifies CAWSSSRTEVPEAFF.

This clone was detected only a few times. The chain uses TRBV29-1 and TRBJ2-1; D uncertain. The CDR3 runs 12 residues. The germline V gene encodes CDR1 SQVTM and CDR2 ANQGSEA. Trimming removed 5 bases at V and 3 bases at J, with 8 bases between. The CDR3 DNA reads TGCAGCGTTCCCAAGAACTACAATGAGCAGTTCTTC. This sequence encodes CSVPKNYNEQFF.

This chain links TRBV28 with TRBJ1-4; no reliable D call. Per the germline V gene, CDR1 is MDHEN and CDR2 is SYDVKM. The V gene lost 6 bases and the J gene lost 6 bases, with 8 bases spanning the gap. This CDR3 has 12 residues. This chain's CDR3 is CASSPPHEKLFF. The CDR3 bases are TGTGCCAGCAGCCCCCCGCATGAAAAACTGTTTTTT.

The V gene is TRBV5-1, the J gene TRBJ2-3; 12 nucleotides agree with TRBD1. Germline assignment: CDR1 SGHRS and CDR2 YFSETQ. This CDR3 spans 16 amino acids. Losses at the gene ends were 4 bases for V and 0 bases for J; bases not matched to a gene: 3. Here the CDR3 DNA reads TGCGCCAGCAGCCCGGGACAGGGGGCTAGCACAGATACGCAGTATTTT. This translates into CASSPGQGASTDTQYF. The full variable domain, rest sourced from reference TRBV5-1 and TRBJ2-3, is KAGVTQTPRYLIKTRGQQVTLSCSPISGHRSVSWYQQTPGQGLQFLFEYFSETQRNKGNFPGRFSGRQFSNSRSEMNVSTLELGDSALYLCASSPGQGASTDTQYFGPGTRLTVL.

This chain uses TRBV7-6 with TRBJ1-4; possibly TRBD1 for D (5 bases). Germline loops: CDR1 SGHVS, CDR2 FNYEAQ. With 5 bases removed from V and 4 bases from J, the gap between germline ends came to 11 bases. The CDR3 extends over 14 amino acids. The CDR3 DNA reads TGTGCCAGCAGCGCCGGGGGTGGTAATGAAAAACTGTTTTTT. This encodes CASSAGGGNEKLFF.

The rearrangement uses TRBV4-1 and TRBJ2-1; TRBD1 might be the D (5 bases). V shed 3 bases and J shed 5 bases, with 11 bases lying between them. CDR3 length equals 14 residues. Germline-derived CDR1 and CDR2 are MGHRA and YSYEKL. CDR3 nucleotide sequence: TGCGCCAGCAGCCACCATGACAGTAACAATGAGCAGTTCTTC. Translation gives CASSHHDSNNEQFF.

This chain joins TRBV11-2 and TRBJ2-1; 9 bases fit TRBD2. With V trimmed by 3 bases and J by 4 bases, 7 bases remained unmatched. The germline gives CDR1 SGHAT, CDR2 FQNNGV. This CDR3 is 16 amino acids long. This CDR3 reads CASSLVAGVGYNEQFF. The CDR3 bases are TGTGCCAGCAGCTTGGTAGCGGGAGTGGGATACAATGAGCAGTTCTTC.

V gene TRBV15 combines with J gene TRBJ1-2, with TRBD1 identical over 7 bases. The germline gives CDR1 LNHNV, CDR2 YYDKDF (reference sequence). CDR3 length: 15 residues. The V and J ends lost 5 bases and 0 bases, in that order; junction bases with no gene match: 6. Written as DNA, the CDR3 is TGTGCCACCAGCCCCTCGACAGGGCCTAACTATGGCTACACCTTC. It encodes CATSPSTGPNYGYTF.